What follows is one T cell receptor beta chain and its context. The target antigen is unknown. The time point: sample taken at primary tumor resection. The data were taken from a study of spatial heterogeneity in lung cancer. At the level of the study: Tumor-region TCR transcript counts correlated strongly with a T cell module score from matched bulk RNA-seq. Points from the study as a whole: Tumor T cells had an estimated coverage that came to 6% to 9% for alpha chains and more than 11% for beta chains. The study found that expanded intratumoral alpha and beta TCR counts tracked tumor mutation counts.

TCR cDNA molecules each had a unique molecular identifier. TCRdb used MiXCR to reprocess the 5' RACE reads, holding one entry per CDR3 protein. The data contain thousands of distinct CDR3 sequences, about 10% of them singletons. The CDR3 is 13 residues long. With 4 bases removed from V and 4 bases from J, the gap between germline ends came to 10 bases. Germline assignment: CDR1 SQVTM and CDR2 ANQGSEA. This receptor was obtained from a female donor with early-stage non-small cell lung cancer. The sequenced sample was lung tumor tissue, obtained at surgery. This chain uses TRBV29-1 with TRBJ2-2, with D tentatively TRBD1 (6 bases). CDR3 residues: CSVVQGSTGELFF. The CDR3 nucleotides are TGCAGCGTTGTACAGGGAAGCACCGGGGAGCTGTTTTTT.